Following are 20 T cell receptor beta chains from one sample sequenced in a study of T cell changes during pregnancy in multiple sclerosis. Libraries were prepared by immunoSEQ multiplex PCR; TCRdb keeps only in-frame clonotypes and omits some of them. The table lists about 70,000 clones, roughly 94% of them singletons. Sequences were derived from peripheral blood, sampled in the third trimester of pregnancy. The receptor set was obtained from a female donor with multiple sclerosis, enrolled in a pregnancy study.

The rearrangement links TRBV19 to TRBJ1-1; no firm D call. The CDR3 covers 12 residues. Trimming removed 8 bases from V and 0 bases from J, with 7 bases in between. Germline loops: CDR1 LNHDA, CDR2 SQIVND (reference sequence). The CDR3 protein is CASEALNTEAFF. The CDR3 coding sequence is TGTGCCAGTGAAGCCCTGAACACTGAAGCTTTCTTT.

This chain links TRBV7-3 with TRBJ2-1; 11 bases fit TRBD2. Germline values: CDR1 SGHTA, CDR2 FQGTGA. The CDR3 contains 15 residues. Trimming removed 3 bases from V and 5 bases from J; junction bases left unmatched: 3. The CDR3 is CASSFSGGAHNEQFF. The DNA of the CDR3 is TGTGCCAGCAGCTTTAGCGGGGGGGCTCACAATGAGCAGTTCTTC.

The genes are TRBV5-6 and TRBJ2-7, with a possible D match to TRBD1 (5 bases). The V end lost 0 bases, the J end lost 2 bases, and 9 bases lay between the germline ends. The germline V gene has CDR1 SGHDT and CDR2 YYEEEE. The CDR3 covers 14 residues. The DNA of the CDR3 is TGTGCCAGCAGCTTGGGGCAGGGTGCCTACGAGCAGTACTTC. Amino acids: CASSLGQGAYEQYF.

This clone came up once. The junction does not match germline at one end; this may be a read error. The V call is TRBV6-5, the J call TRBJ1-1; tentatively, D is TRBD1 (5 bases). This CDR3 contains 12 residues. The V gene's germline CDR1 is MNHEY and CDR2 SVGAGI. The CDR3 spells CASRLTAGGWSF. CDR3 coding DNA: TGTGCCAGCAGACTAACAGCGGGGGGTTGGTCCTTT.

V gene TRBV7-5 combines with J gene TRBJ1-1; the table assigns TRBD1, which was not confirmed against the DNA. TRBV7-5 is termed a pseudogene. The CDR3 has 19 residues. In DNA form, the CDR3 reads TGTGCCAGAAGCCCAAGAGTAGTTCAACAGGGGGCGCTGAACACTGAAGCTTTCTTT. Protein product: CARSPRVVQQGALNTEAFF.

The chain recombines TRBV19 with TRBJ2-3; TRBD2 matches 10 bases. The CDR3 spans 14 residues. Germline V lookup: CDR1 LNHDA, CDR2 SQIVND (reference sequence). The J segment lost 5 bases and the V segment lost 7 bases, leaving 6 bases of the junction unmatched. As DNA, the CDR3 is TGTGCCAGTACGGCTAGCGGGGGCCGAGATACGCAGTATTTT. Translated: CASTASGGRDTQYF. The entire variable domain, with the rest obtained from reference TRBV19 and TRBJ2-3, is as follows: DGGITQSPKYLFRKEGQNVTLSCEQNLNHDAMYWYRQDPGQGLRLIYYSQIVNDFQKGDIAEGYSVSREKKESFPLTVTSAQKNPTAFYLCASTASGGRDTQYFGPGTRLTVL.

The chain joins TRBV9 to TRBJ1-6; 11 bases line up with TRBD1. CDR1 and CDR2 (germline): SGDLS, YYNGEE. The CDR3 has 16 amino acids. Losses at the gene ends were 3 bases for V and 9 bases for J; bases not matched to a gene: 8. In nucleotides, the CDR3 is TGTGCCAGCAGCGCCAGCCCGGACAGGGGGCGTTCACCCCTCCACTTT. Its translation: CASSASPDRGRSPLHF.

The chain carries TRBV5-1 and TRBJ2-5; no reliable D call. Deletions cut 1 base from V and 4 bases from J, with 8 bases between. Germline V gene sequence: CDR1 SGHRS, CDR2 YFSETQ. CDR3 size: 13 residues. The CDR3 region is CASSLNTGETQYF. DNA for the CDR3: TGCGCCAGCAGCTTGAATACCGGAGAGACCCAGTACTTC.

V and J are TRBV7-6 and TRBJ2-1; 8 nucleotides align to TRBD2. Losses at the gene ends were 1 base for V and 6 bases for J; bases not matched to a gene: 8. The CDR3 contains 16 residues. The germline V gene encodes CDR1 SGHVS and CDR2 FNYEAQ. CDR3 nucleotides: TGTGCCAGCAGCTTAGGCGGGGGGTACACCCTCAATGAGCAGTTCTTC. Residues: CASSLGGGYTLNEQFF.

The rearrangement links TRBV7-3 to TRBJ1-5; TRBD1 aligns across 8 bases. This CDR3 comprises 13 residues. Germline CDR1 reads SGHTA; CDR2 reads FQGTGA. The V segment lost 4 bases and the J segment 5 bases; nucleotides outside the gene matches: 1. The CDR3 is CASSSDRDQPQHF. The DNA for the CDR3 is TGTGCCAGCAGCTCGGACAGGGATCAGCCCCAGCATTTT.

This sequence joins TRBV6-1 and TRBJ2-5, with 12 bases matching TRBD1. After removal of 10 bases from V and 4 bases from J, the junction contained 4 bases not matched to a gene. The germline CDR1 and CDR2 sequences are MNHNS and SASEGT. The CDR3 consists of 13 residues. The CDR3 sequence is CATGTGGAETQYF. The CDR3 DNA reads TGTGCCACCGGGACAGGGGGCGCAGAGACCCAGTACTTC.

The genes are TRBV19 and TRBJ1-5; D not certain. V dropped 11 bases and J dropped 9 bases, with 8 bases sitting between them. Germline values: CDR1 LNHDA, CDR2 SQIVND (reference sequence). This CDR3 spans 9 amino acids. CDR3 sequence (DNA): TGTGCCGGCCGGGGGCCCCAGCATTTT. Its protein product is CAGRGPQHF.

The chain couples TRBV6-6 to TRBJ1-6, with TRBD1 as a possible D gene (5 bases). The ends were cut back, 2 bases at V and 5 bases at J, with 10 bases in the middle. CDR1 is MNHNY, CDR2 SVGAGI, per germline (reference sequence). This CDR3 is built from 15 residues. The CDR3, as DNA: TGTGCCAGCAGTTACGTGGCAGGGAATAATTCACCCCTCCACTTT. It is translated as CASSYVAGNNSPLHF.

The chain uses TRBV6-5 and TRBJ2-5; 10 bases match TRBD2. Trimming removed 2 bases from V and 2 bases from J; junction bases left unmatched: 2. The CDR3 is 15 amino acids. Germline CDR1 reads MNHEY; CDR2 reads SVGAGI. The CDR3 sequence: CASSYMTSGQETQYF. The DNA of the CDR3 is TGTGCCAGCAGTTACATGACTAGCGGGCAAGAGACCCAGTACTTC.

This chain joins TRBV5-6 and TRBJ1-2; 10 nucleotides agree with TRBD1. The CDR3 runs 12 residues. Germline V CDR1 and CDR2: SGHDT, YYEEEE. J was trimmed by 8 bases and V by 4 bases; bases with no gene match: 2. The DNA for the CDR3 is TGTGCCAGCAGCAGGACAGGGGGAGGCTACACCTTC. Its protein product is CASSRTGGGYTF.

This clone was seen only once. The chain has TRBV7-2 and TRBJ1-1; 7 bases fit TRBD1. The CDR3 covers 13 residues. Germline-derived CDR1 and CDR2 are SGHTA and FQGNSA. V dropped 5 bases and J dropped 4; count of bases not matched to a gene: 4. CDR3 sequence reads: CASSLNRGTEAFF. CDR3 DNA sequence: TGTGCCAGCAGCCTGAACAGGGGCACTGAAGCTTTCTTT.

The rearrangement uses TRBV15 and TRBJ2-3, with D possibly being TRBD2 (6 bases). Trimming cost V 0 bases and J 4 bases, with 17 bases left between them. The germline CDR1 and CDR2 sequences are LNHNV and YYDKDF (reference sequence). The CDR3 loop spans 17 amino acids. The CDR3 DNA sequence: TGTGCCACCAGCAGAGATCAGGGATTATCGGGGGCAGATACGCAGTATTTT. Protein sequence: CATSRDQGLSGADTQYF. Full variable domain (outside the CDR3, taken from reference TRBV15 and TRBJ2-3): DAMVIQNPRYQVTQFGKPVTLSCSQTLNHNVMYWYQQKSSQAPKLLFHYYDKDFNNEADTPDNFQSRRPNTSFCFLDIRSPGLGDTAMYLCATSRDQGLSGADTQYFGPGTRLTVL.

This clone showed up just once. V is TRBV27 and J is TRBJ1-2, with 9 bases lining up with TRBD1. V gave up 6 bases and J gave up 1 base; unmatched junction bases: 3. Germline CDR1 is MNHEY and CDR2 is SMNVEV (reference sequence). This CDR3 has 14 amino acids. The CDR3: CASSRTGVNYGYTF. In nucleotides, the CDR3 is TGTGCCAGCAGCCGGACAGGGGTTAACTATGGCTACACCTTC.

The J gene is TRBJ1-6, the V gene TRBV2, with D maybe TRBD1 (6 bases). V dropped 11 bases and J dropped 7 bases, with 15 bases sitting between them. This CDR3 has 13 residues. Per the germline V gene, CDR1 is SNHLY and CDR2 is FYNNEI. This CDR3 is CAGSRQVNSPLHF. In DNA, the CDR3 is TGTGCCGGGTCTAGACAGGTCAATTCACCCCTCCACTTT.

The J gene is TRBJ2-5, the V gene TRBV5-1, with D possibly being TRBD2 (6 bases). V was pared by 2 bases and J by 7 bases, with 18 bases between. In germline, CDR1 is SGHRS, CDR2 YFSETQ. CDR3 length: 15 amino acids. The CDR3 coding sequence is TGCGCCAGCAGCTTTCCCGGGGGAGGAGAGGGGACCCAGTACTTC. Translating it yields CASSFPGGGEGTQYF.